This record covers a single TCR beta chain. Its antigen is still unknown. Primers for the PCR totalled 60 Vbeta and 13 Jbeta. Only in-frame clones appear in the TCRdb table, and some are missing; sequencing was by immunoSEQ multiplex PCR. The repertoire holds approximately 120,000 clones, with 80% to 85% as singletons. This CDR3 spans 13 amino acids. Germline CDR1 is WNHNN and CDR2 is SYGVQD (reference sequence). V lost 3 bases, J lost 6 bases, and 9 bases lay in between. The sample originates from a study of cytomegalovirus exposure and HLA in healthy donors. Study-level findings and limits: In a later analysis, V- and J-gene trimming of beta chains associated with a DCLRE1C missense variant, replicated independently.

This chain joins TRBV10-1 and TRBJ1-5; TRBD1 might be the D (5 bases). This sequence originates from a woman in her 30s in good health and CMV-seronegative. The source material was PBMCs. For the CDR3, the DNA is TGCGCCAGCAGTGACCGAAGGGGTCAGCCCCAGCATTTT. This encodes CASSDRRGQPQHF.